This T cell receptor (beta chain) stems from a study of Ad26.COV2.S vaccination and SARS-CoV-2 variants. The overall study: Participant was drawn from the COV1001 Ad26.COV2.S trial arm. Donor got 5x10^10 or 1x10^11 viral particles of Ad26.COV2.S. Findings and limits, study-wide: Total T cell responses were possibly underestimated by TCR breadth and depth analyses. Placebo recipients and vaccine recipients were similar in non-spike TCR breadth.

Germline CDR1 MNHEY, CDR2 SVGAGI. V was clipped by 0 bases and J by 4 bases, with 13 bases between them. The CDR3 spans 16 residues. On this clone: Its antigen remains unidentified.

Documented treatment: roughly 19 received Ad26.COV2.S at low or high dose, single or two shots; five or six received placebo; per-sample allocation not given. All samples were drawn on day 63, counting from the first vaccine or placebo injection. Here immunoSEQ multiplex PCR was the method, and the copy in TCRdb shows in-frame clones only, minus some. Of some 400,000 clones listed, about 88% are singletons. V and J are TRBV6-5 and TRBJ2-1; the D gene could be TRBD1 or TRBD2 (5 bases each). Sequencing used peripheral blood, obtained in a trial of Ad26.COV2.S vaccine versus placebo. The source is a person aged 18-65 years who received the Ad26.COV2.S COVID-19 vaccine or a placebo. CDR3 sequence reads: CASSYSRGSQYNEQFF. The CDR3 DNA reads as TGTGCCAGCAGTTACTCGAGGGGAAGCCAATACAATGAGCAGTTCTTC.